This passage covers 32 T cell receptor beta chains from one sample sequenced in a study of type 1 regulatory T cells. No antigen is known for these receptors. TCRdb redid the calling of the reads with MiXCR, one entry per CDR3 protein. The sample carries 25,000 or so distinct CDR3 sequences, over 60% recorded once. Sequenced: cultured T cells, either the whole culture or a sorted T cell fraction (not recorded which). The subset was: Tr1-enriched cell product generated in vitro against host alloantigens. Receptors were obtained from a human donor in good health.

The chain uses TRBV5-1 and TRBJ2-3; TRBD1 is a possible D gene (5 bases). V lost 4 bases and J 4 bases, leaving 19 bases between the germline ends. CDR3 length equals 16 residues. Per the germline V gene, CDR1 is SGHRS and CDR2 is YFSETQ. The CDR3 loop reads CASSPLPGIGADTQYF. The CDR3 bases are TGCGCCAGCAGCCCCCTCCCAGGGATCGGTGCAGATACGCAGTATTTT.

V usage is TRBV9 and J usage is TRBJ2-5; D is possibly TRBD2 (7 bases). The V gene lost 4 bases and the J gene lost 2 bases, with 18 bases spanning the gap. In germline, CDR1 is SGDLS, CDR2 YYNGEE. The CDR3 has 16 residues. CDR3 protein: CASSFSAGAVQETQYF. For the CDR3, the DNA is TGTGCCAGCAGCTTCTCGGCGGGGGCAGTACAAGAGACCCAGTACTTC. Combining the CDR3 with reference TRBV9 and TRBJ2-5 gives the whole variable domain DSGVTQTPKHLITATGQRVTLRCSPRSGDLSVYWYQQSLDQGLQFLIQYYNGEERAKGNILERFSAQQFPDLHSELNLSSLELGDSALYFCASSFSAGAVQETQYFGPGTRLLVL.

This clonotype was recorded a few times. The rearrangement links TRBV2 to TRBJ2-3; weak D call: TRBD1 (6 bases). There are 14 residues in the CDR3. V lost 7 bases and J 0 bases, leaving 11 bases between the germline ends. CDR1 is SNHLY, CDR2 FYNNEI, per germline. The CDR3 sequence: CASMGTTSTDTQYF. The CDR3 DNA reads TGTGCCAGCATGGGGACAACTAGCACAGATACGCAGTATTTT.

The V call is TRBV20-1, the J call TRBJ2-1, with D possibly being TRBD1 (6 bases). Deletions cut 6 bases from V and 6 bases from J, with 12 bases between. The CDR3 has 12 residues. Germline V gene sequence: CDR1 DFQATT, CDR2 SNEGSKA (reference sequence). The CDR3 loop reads CSALRGSNEQFF. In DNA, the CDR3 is TGCAGTGCCTTGAGGGGGTCCAATGAGCAGTTCTTC.

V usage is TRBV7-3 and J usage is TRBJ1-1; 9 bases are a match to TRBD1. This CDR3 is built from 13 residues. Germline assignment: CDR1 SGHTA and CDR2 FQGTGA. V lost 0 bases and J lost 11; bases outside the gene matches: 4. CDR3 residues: CASSLTYRGRAFF. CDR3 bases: TGTGCCAGCAGCTTAACCTACAGGGGGCGGGCTTTCTTT.

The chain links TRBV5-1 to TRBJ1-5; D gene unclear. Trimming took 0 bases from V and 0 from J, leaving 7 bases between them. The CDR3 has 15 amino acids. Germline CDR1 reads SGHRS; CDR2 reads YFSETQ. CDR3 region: CASSLDGYSNQPQHF. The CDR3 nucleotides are TGCGCCAGCAGCTTGGACGGTTATAGCAATCAGCCCCAGCATTTT.

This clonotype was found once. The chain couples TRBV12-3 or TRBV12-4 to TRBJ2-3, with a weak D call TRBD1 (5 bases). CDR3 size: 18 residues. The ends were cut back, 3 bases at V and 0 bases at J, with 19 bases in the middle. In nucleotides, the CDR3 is TGTGCCAGCAGTTTGGGTTCAGGCCTGGGGCCTAGCACAGATACGCAGTATTTT. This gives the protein CASSLGSGLGPSTDTQYF.

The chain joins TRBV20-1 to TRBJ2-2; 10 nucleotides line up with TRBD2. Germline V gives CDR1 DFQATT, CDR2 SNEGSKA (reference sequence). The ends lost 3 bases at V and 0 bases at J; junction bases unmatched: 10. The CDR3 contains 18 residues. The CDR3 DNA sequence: TGCAGTGCTAGGCGCCTAGCGGGGGCTTTTTCGAACACCGGGGAGCTGTTTTTT. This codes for CSARRLAGAFSNTGELFF.

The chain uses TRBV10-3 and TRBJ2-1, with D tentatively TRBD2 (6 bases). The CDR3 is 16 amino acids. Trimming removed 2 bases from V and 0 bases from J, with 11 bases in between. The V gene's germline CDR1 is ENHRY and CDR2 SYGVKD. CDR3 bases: TGTGCCATCAGTGAGCCCAGCGGGCGCTCCTACAATGAGCAGTTCTTC. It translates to CAISEPSGRSYNEQFF.

The CDR3 bases are TGTGCCAGCAGTTTATCTCTAGCGGGGTACCAAGAGACCCAGTACTTC. It yields the protein CASSLSLAGYQETQYF. This chain links TRBV12-3 or TRBV12-4 with TRBJ2-5, with 9 positions matching TRBD2. There are 16 residues in the CDR3. V shed 2 bases, J shed 0 bases, and the junction held 4 bases outside the gene matches.

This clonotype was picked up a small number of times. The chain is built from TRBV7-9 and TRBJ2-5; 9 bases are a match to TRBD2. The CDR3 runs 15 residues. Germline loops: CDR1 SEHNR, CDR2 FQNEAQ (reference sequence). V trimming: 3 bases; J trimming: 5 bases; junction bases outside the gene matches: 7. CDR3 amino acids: CASSFPGLAWETQYF. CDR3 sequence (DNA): TGTGCCAGCAGCTTTCCGGGACTAGCTTGGGAGACCCAGTACTTC.

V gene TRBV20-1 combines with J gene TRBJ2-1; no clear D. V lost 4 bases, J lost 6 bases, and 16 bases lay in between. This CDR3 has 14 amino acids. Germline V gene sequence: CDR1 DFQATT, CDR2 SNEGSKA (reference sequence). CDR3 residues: CSAITTTSLNEQFF. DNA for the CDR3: TGCAGTGCTATAACTACTACAAGTCTCAATGAGCAGTTCTTC.

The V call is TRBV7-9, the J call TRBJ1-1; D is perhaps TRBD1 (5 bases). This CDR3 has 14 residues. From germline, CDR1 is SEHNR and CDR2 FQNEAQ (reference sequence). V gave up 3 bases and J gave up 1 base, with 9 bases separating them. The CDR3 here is CASSLGGENTEAFF. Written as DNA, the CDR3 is TGTGCCAGCAGCTTGGGAGGGGAGAACACTGAAGCTTTCTTT. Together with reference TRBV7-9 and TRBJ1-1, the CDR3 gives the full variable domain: DTGVSQNPRHKITKRGQNVTFRCDPISEHNRLYWYRQTLGQGPEFLTYFQNEAQLEKSRLLSDRFSAERPKGSFSTLEIQRTEQGDSAMYLCASSLGGENTEAFFGQGTRLTVV.

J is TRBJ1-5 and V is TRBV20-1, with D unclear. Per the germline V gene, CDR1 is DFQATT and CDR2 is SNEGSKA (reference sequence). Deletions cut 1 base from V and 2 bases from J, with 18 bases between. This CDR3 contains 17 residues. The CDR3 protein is CSARALVGLGGNQPQHF. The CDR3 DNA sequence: TGCAGTGCTAGAGCTTTAGTAGGGCTGGGAGGCAATCAGCCCCAGCATTTT.

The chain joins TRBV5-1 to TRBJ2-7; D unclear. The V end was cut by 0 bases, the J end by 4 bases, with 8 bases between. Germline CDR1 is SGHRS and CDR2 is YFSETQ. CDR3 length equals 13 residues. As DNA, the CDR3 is TGCGCCAGCAGCTTGGCTCCTTTTTACGAGCAGTACTTC. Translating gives CASSLAPFYEQYF.

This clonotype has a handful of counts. This CDR3 is CASSIGQGRGEQYF. The CDR3 DNA follows: TGTGCCAGCAGCATCGGACAGGGAAGAGGCGAGCAGTACTTC. This chain links TRBV7-9 with TRBJ2-7; 8 bases map to TRBD1. Germline assignment: CDR1 SEHNR and CDR2 FQNEAQ (reference sequence). The V gene end was trimmed by 5 bases and the J gene end by 6 bases; junction bases not matched to a gene: 9. The CDR3 has 14 residues.

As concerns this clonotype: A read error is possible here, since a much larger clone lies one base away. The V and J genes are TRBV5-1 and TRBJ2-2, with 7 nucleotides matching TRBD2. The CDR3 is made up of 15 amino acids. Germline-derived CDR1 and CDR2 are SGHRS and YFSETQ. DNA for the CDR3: TGCGTCAGCAGCATGGGACTAACGAACACCGGGGAGCTGTTTTTT. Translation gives CVSSMGLTNTGELFF.

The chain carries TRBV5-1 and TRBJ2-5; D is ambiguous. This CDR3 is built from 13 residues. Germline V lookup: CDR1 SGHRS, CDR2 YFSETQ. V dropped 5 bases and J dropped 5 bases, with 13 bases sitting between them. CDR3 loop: CASSVVPWETQYF. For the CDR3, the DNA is TGCGCCAGCAGTGTGGTCCCTTGGGAGACCCAGTACTTC.

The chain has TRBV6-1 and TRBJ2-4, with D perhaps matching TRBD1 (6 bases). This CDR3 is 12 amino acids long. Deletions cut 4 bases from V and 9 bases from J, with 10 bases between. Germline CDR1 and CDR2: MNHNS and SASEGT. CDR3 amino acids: CASSADSGIQYF. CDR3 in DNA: TGTGCCAGCAGTGCGGACAGTGGCATTCAGTACTTC.

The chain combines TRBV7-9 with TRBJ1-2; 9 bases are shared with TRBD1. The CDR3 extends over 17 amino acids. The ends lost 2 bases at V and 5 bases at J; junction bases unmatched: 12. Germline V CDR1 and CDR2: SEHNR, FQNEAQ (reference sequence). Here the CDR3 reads CASSLIPGQGFVYGYTF. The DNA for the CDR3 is TGTGCCAGCAGCTTAATTCCTGGACAGGGGTTTGTGTATGGCTACACCTTC.

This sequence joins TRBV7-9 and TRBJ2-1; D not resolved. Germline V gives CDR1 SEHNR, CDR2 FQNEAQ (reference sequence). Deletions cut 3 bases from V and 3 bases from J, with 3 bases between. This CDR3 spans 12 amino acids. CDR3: CASSLGYNEQFF. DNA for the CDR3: TGTGCCAGCAGCTTGGGCTACAATGAGCAGTTCTTC.

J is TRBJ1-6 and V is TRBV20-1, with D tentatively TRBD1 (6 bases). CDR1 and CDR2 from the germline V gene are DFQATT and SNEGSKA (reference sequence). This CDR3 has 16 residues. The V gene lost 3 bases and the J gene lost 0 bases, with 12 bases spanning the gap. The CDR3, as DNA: TGCAGTGCTAGGGGGGACACCTACTCCTATAATTCACCCCTCCACTTT. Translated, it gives CSARGDTYSYNSPLHF.

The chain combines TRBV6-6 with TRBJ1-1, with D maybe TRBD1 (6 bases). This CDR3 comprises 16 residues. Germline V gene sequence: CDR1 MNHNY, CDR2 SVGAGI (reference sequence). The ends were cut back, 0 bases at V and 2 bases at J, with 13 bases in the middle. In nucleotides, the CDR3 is TGTGCCAGCAGTTACTCAGAGGGGGGTCGCAACACTGAAGCTTTCTTT. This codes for CASSYSEGGRNTEAFF.

The CDR3 here is CASSQDLTGGRYEQYF. The CDR3 nucleotides read TGCGCCAGCAGCCAAGATTTGACAGGGGGTCGCTACGAGCAGTACTTC. The chain is built from TRBV4-1 and TRBJ2-7, with TRBD1 matching over 9 bases. From germline, CDR1 is MGHRA and CDR2 YSYEKL. The CDR3 sequence is 16 residues long. V gave up 0 bases and J gave up 3 bases; unmatched junction bases: 6.

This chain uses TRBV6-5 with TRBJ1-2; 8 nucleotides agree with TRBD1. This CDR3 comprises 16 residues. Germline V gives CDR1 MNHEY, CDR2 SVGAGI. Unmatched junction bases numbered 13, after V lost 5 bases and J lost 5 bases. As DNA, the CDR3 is TGTGCCAGCAGTGCAACCAGAACAGGGGGTGGGTATGGCTACACCTTC. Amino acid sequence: CASSATRTGGGYGYTF.

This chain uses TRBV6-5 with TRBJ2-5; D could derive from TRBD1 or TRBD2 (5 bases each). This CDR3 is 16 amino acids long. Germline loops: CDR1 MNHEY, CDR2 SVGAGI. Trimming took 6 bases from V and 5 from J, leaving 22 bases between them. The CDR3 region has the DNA TGTGCCAGCAGCGCTAATCCGGGACCCCCACGGGAGACCCAGTACTTC. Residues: CASSANPGPPRETQYF.

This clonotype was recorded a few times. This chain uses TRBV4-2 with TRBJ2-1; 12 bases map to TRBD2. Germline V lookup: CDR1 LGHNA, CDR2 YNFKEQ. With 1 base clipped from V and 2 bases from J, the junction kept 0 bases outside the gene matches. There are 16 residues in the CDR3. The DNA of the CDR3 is TGTGCCAGCAGCCAAGCTAGCGGGGGGGCCTACAATGAGCAGTTCTTC. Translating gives CASSQASGGAYNEQFF.

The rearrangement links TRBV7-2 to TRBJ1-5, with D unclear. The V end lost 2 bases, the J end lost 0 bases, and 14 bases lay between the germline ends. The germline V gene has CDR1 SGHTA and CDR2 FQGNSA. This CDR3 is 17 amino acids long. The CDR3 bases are TGTGCCAGCAGCTTACTTGGCAGTCCGTATAGCAATCAGCCCCAGCATTTT. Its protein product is CASSLLGSPYSNQPQHF.

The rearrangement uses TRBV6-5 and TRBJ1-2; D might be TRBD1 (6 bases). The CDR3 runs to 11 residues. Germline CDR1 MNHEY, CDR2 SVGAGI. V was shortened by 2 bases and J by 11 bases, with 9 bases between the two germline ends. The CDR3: CASSYRQEYTF. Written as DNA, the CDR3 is TGTGCCAGCAGTTACCGACAGGAATACACCTTC.

The CDR3 nucleotides are TGTGCCAGCAGCTTTTTTGGGGGCGCGGGCAATCAGCCCCAGCATTTT. It is translated as CASSFFGGAGNQPQHF. This chain links TRBV7-2 with TRBJ1-5; tentatively, D is TRBD1 (6 bases). Germline CDR1 is SGHTA and CDR2 is FQGNSA. With 3 bases removed from V and 2 bases from J, the gap between germline ends came to 14 bases. The CDR3 extends over 16 amino acids.

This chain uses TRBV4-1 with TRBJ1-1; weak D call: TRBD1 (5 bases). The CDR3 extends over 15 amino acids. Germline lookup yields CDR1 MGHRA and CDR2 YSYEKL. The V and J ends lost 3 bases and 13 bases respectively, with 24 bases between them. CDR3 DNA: TGCGCCAGCAGCCAGGGGGATGGACAAATCTTCCCTAATTTCTTT. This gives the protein CASSQGDGQIFPNFF.

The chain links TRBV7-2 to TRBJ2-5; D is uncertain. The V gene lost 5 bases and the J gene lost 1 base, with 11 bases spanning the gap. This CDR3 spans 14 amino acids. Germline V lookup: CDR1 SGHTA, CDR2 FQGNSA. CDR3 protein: CASSPLDFQETQYF. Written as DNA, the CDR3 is TGTGCCAGCAGCCCATTAGATTTCCAAGAGACCCAGTACTTC.